These 4 T cell receptor beta chains originate from one sample sequenced in a study of T cells in Graves' hyperthyroidism and ophthalmopathy. TCR beta CDR3 regions were amplified from RNA transcripts. Initially, a first-round RT-PCR of the TCR CDR3 employed the HTBI primer set. MiXCR was run by TCRdb on the multiplex PCR reads, yielding one entry per CDR3 protein. Seen here are a few hundred thousand distinct CDR3 sequences, less than 20% observed once, and the top ten hold around 7.3%. Sequences were obtained from blood. All receptors derive from a woman in her late teens or twenties with Graves' hyperthyroidism.

This clonotype showed up many times. This chain joins TRBV27 and TRBJ2-1; perhaps TRBD2 as D (5 bases). In germline, CDR1 is MNHEY, CDR2 SMNVEV (reference sequence). The CDR3 runs 14 residues. The V end lost 5 bases, the J end lost 6 bases, and 14 bases lay between the germline ends. This chain's CDR3 is CASSIPTSCNEQFF. CDR3 nucleotide sequence: TGTGCCAGCAGTATTCCAACTAGTTGCAATGAGCAGTTCTTC.

This clonotype was seen many times. The chain has TRBV29-1 and TRBJ2-7; no reliable D call. CDR3 length: 12 residues. Germline V lookup: CDR1 SQVTM, CDR2 ANQGSEA. Trimming removed 3 bases from V and 5 bases from J, with 11 bases in between. In DNA, the CDR3 is TGCAGCGTTGACCGGTCTCATGACGAGCAGTACTTC. Residues: CSVDRSHDEQYF.

This clonotype has ten or more counts. The gene calls are TRBV29-1 and TRBJ2-5, with TRBD1 matching over 9 bases. The CDR3 sequence is 13 residues long. V gave up 5 bases and J gave up 3 bases; unmatched junction bases: 4. The germline V gene encodes CDR1 SQVTM and CDR2 ANQGSEA. CDR3 DNA: TGCAGCGTTAGCACAGGGGGCAAAGAGACCCAGTACTTC. Its translation is CSVSTGGKETQYF.

At least ten counts were recorded for this clonotype. The chain uses TRBV6-5 and TRBJ1-1; D gene ambiguous. The germline V gene encodes CDR1 MNHEY and CDR2 SVGAGI. The CDR3 loop spans 16 amino acids. V lost 0 bases, J lost 0 bases, and 11 bases lay in between. The CDR3 nucleotides read TGTGCCAGCAGTTACTCCACGGCACAGATGAACACTGAAGCTTTCTTT. Its protein product is CASSYSTAQMNTEAFF.